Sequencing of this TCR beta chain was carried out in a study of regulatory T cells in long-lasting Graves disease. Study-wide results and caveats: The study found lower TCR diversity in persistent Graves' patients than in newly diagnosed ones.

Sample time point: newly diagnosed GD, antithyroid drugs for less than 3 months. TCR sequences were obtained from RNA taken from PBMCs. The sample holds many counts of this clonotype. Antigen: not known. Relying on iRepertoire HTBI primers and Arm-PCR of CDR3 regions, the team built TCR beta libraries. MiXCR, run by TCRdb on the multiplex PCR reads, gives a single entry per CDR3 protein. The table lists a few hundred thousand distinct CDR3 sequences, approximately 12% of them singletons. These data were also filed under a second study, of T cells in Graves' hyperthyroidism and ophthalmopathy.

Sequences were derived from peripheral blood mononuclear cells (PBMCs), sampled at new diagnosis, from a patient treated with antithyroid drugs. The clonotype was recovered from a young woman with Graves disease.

DNA for the CDR3: TGTGCCAGCTCTGGGGTGGGGAATGAGCAGTTCTTC. Translating it yields CASSGVGNEQFF. The chain is built from TRBV12-3 or TRBV12-4 and TRBJ2-1; no definite D call. The CDR3 length is 12 residues. Trimming stripped 8 bases from V and 7 bases from J, with 12 bases between.